The 29 T cell receptor beta chains presented below share a single source sample, sequenced in a study of human T cells and chemical hapten exposure. Attachment of unique molecular identifiers to individual cDNA molecules was performed in the library. TCRdb recomputed calls from the reads with MiXCR, one row per CDR3 protein. This table has about 120,000 distinct CDR3 sequences, more than 8.5% appearing once. Unfractionated whole blood was the source of the extracted total RNA. The material sequenced was whole blood. These receptors originate from a human donor in good health. Some clones in this sample may be carry-over from other donors' samples.

Details on this clonotype: A read error may account for a junction end that differs from germline. The genes are TRBV7-9 and TRBJ2-7, with D unresolved. Germline-derived CDR1 and CDR2 are SEHNR and FQNEAQ (reference sequence). This CDR3 spans 13 amino acids. CDR3 residues: CASSLARSHERYF. The CDR3 nucleotides are TGTGCCAGCAGCTTAGCCCGATCCCACGAGCGGTACTTC.

V gene TRBV12-3 or TRBV12-4 combines with J gene TRBJ2-3; TRBD2 matches 14 bases. V shed 6 bases, J shed 9 bases, and the junction held 8 bases outside the gene matches. The CDR3 is 15 amino acids. CDR3 sequence: CASSPSGLAGDTQYF. DNA of the CDR3: TGTGCCAGCAGCCCCTCGGGACTAGCGGGAGACACGCAGTATTTT.

The sample holds many counts of this clonotype. The V gene is TRBV29-1, the J gene TRBJ2-7; D is perhaps TRBD1 or TRBD2 (5 bases each). The V gene's germline CDR1 is SQVTM and CDR2 ANQGSEA. The CDR3 consists of 15 residues. Trimming removed 2 bases at V and 4 bases at J, with 18 bases between. DNA for the CDR3: TGCAGCGTTGAAAGGGGTTCGGGGAATGTTTACGAGCAGTACTTC. Amino acid sequence: CSVERGSGNVYEQYF.

At least ten counts were recorded for this clonotype. This chain uses TRBV28 with TRBJ1-5; TRBD1 agrees at 7 bases. In germline, CDR1 is MDHEN, CDR2 SYDVKM. J gave up 6 bases and V 4 bases, and 9 bases lay outside the gene matches. The CDR3 covers 15 residues. CDR3 loop: CASSSGTDEGQPQHF. For the CDR3, the DNA is TGTGCCAGCAGTTCCGGGACAGACGAAGGTCAGCCCCAGCATTTT.

This chain connects TRBV4-3 to TRBJ2-3; no definite D call. V lost 3 bases and J lost 6, with 13 bases in between. Germline V gene sequence: CDR1 LGHNA, CDR2 YSLEER. The CDR3 is 14 residues long. CDR3 in amino acids: CASSQIGPGDTQYF. CDR3 nucleotide sequence: TGCGCCAGCAGCCAGATTGGTCCTGGGGATACGCAGTATTTT.

The genes are TRBV5-4 and TRBJ2-2; TRBD1 matches at 9 bases. This CDR3 spans 16 amino acids. CDR1 is SGHNT, CDR2 YYREEE, per germline (reference sequence). V was pared by 4 bases and J by 6 bases, with 10 bases of the junction left unmatched. The CDR3 is CASSGGQGGYAGELFF. Here the CDR3 DNA reads TGTGCCAGCAGCGGGGGACAGGGAGGGTACGCCGGGGAGCTGTTTTTT.

Only a few counts were recorded for this clonotype. The CDR3 DNA follows: TGTGCCAGCAGATCCGATCGACTAGCGGGCACCGGGGAGCTGTTTTTT. Protein: CASRSDRLAGTGELFF. The rearrangement uses TRBV6-6 and TRBJ2-2; 10 bases agree with TRBD2. After removal of 6 bases from V and 4 bases from J, the junction contained 8 bases not matched to a gene. The CDR3 is 16 residues long. Germline lookup yields CDR1 MNHNY and CDR2 SVGAGI (reference sequence).

The chain has TRBV14 and TRBJ1-1, with a possible D match to TRBD1 (5 bases). This CDR3 has 14 amino acids. V lost 6 bases to trimming and J lost 6 bases, with 17 bases between them. Germline CDR1 is SGHDN and CDR2 is FVKESK. The CDR3 protein is CASRRTSGLPEAFF. The CDR3 DNA is TGTGCCAGCAGACGCACCTCAGGGTTGCCTGAAGCTTTCTTT.

This clonotype was recorded at least ten times. The genes are TRBV29-1 and TRBJ1-1; TRBD1 might be the D (6 bases). The germline V gene has CDR1 SQVTM and CDR2 ANQGSEA. V was trimmed by 6 bases and J by 5 bases, leaving 16 bases between them. The CDR3 covers 13 residues. CDR3 protein: CSVGRGGGTEAFF. The DNA for the CDR3 is TGCAGCGTCGGTAGGGGGGGAGGGACTGAAGCTTTCTTT. The full variable domain, with the rest looked up from reference TRBV29-1 and TRBJ1-1, is SAVISQKPSRDICQRGTSLTIQCQVDSQVTMMFWYRQQPGQSLTLIATANQGSEATYESGFVIDKFPISRPNLTFSTLTVSNMSPEDSSIYLCSVGRGGGTEAFFGQGTRLTVV.

The chain uses TRBV6-5 and TRBJ2-7, with D perhaps matching TRBD1 or TRBD2 (5 bases each). Trimming cost V 7 bases and J 1 base, with 11 bases left between them. Germline CDR1 MNHEY, CDR2 SVGAGI. This CDR3 contains 13 residues. The chain's CDR3 is CASTGDGSYEQYF. In nucleotides, the CDR3 is TGTGCCAGCACCGGGGACGGTTCCTACGAGCAGTACTTC.

This clonotype came up many times. The V and J genes are TRBV6-6 and TRBJ2-1, with 13 positions matching TRBD2. Germline lookup yields CDR1 MNHNY and CDR2 SVGAGI (reference sequence). The CDR3 is 17 amino acids. Trimming removed 0 bases from V and 4 bases from J; junction bases left unmatched: 3. The CDR3: CASSYSGLAGVYNEQFF. The DNA for the CDR3 is TGTGCCAGCAGTTACTCAGGACTAGCGGGGGTTTACAATGAGCAGTTCTTC.

This clonotype has a handful of counts. The V call is TRBV18, the J call TRBJ2-5; possible D gene TRBD1, 7 bases. The CDR3 runs to 15 residues. V dropped 3 bases and J dropped 5 bases, with 16 bases sitting between them. The germline V gene has CDR1 KGHSH and CDR2 LQKENI. This CDR3 is CASSPYHAGGETQYF. CDR3 in DNA: TGTGCCAGCTCACCGTACCACGCAGGGGGGGAGACCCAGTACTTC.

This rearrangement joins TRBV9 to TRBJ2-6, with D hard to call. The CDR3 runs 17 residues. Trimming took 0 bases from V and 2 from J, leaving 12 bases between them. Looked up from germline, CDR1 is SGDLS and CDR2 is YYNGEE. In nucleotides, the CDR3 is TGTGCCAGCAGCGTAGAGAAGGGTTGGGCTGGGGCCAACGTCCTGACTTTC. Residues: CASSVEKGWAGANVLTF.

For this clonotype: This may be a read error, as it is one base from a much larger clone. The V gene is TRBV14, the J gene TRBJ2-1; possibly TRBD2 for D (7 bases). Trimming left V 4 bases short and J 3 bases short, with 16 bases between. The CDR3 consists of 16 residues. Germline loops: CDR1 SGHDN, CDR2 FVKESK. CDR3 DNA sequence: TGTGCCAGCAGCCTACTTGGGGAGGGGGACTACAATGAGCAGTTCTTC. Protein: CASSLLGEGDYNEQFF.

The chain joins TRBV6-2 or TRBV6-3 to TRBJ1-5, with a weak D call TRBD1 (6 bases). CDR3 length: 15 amino acids. Germline V CDR1 and CDR2: MNHEY, SVGEGT. Deletions cut 2 bases from V and 3 bases from J, with 11 bases between. CDR3 nucleotide sequence: TGTGCCAGCAGTTACGAACAGGGCCTCAATCAGCCCCAGCATTTT. Translating gives CASSYEQGLNQPQHF.

In this sample, this clonotype turned up many times. The V and J genes are TRBV20-1 and TRBJ1-6; 8 bases line up with TRBD1. CDR1 DFQATT and CDR2 SNEGSKA come from the germline V gene (reference sequence). CDR3 length equals 15 residues. V lost 5 bases to trimming and J lost 6 bases; unmatched junction nucleotides: 9. In DNA form, the CDR3 reads TGCAGTGCTCCAGAACAGGGGGTGGGTAATTCACCCCTCCACTTT. As protein: CSAPEQGVGNSPLHF.

This clonotype was found many times. Written as DNA, the CDR3 is TGCAGCGCCTCTTACACTGAAGCTTTCTTT. Amino acids: CSASYTEAFF. The chain employs TRBV29-1 and TRBJ1-1; no clear D gene. V shed 7 bases and J shed 3 bases, with 6 bases lying between them. The CDR3 runs to 10 residues. From germline, CDR1 is SQVTM and CDR2 ANQGSEA.

In this sample, this clonotype turned up a few times. V is TRBV12-5 and J is TRBJ1-1, with 7 bases aligning to TRBD1. The CDR3 runs 16 residues. Germline V gene lookup returns CDR1 LGHNT and CDR2 FRNRAP. Losses at the gene ends were 1 base for V and 3 bases for J; bases not matched to a gene: 8. The CDR3: CASGLAGEGAHTEAFF. DNA of the CDR3: TGTGCTAGTGGTTTGGCCGGGGAGGGGGCACACACTGAAGCTTTCTTT.

The chain carries TRBV19 and TRBJ2-1; 14 bases are a match to TRBD2. In germline, CDR1 is LNHDA, CDR2 SQIVND (reference sequence). The junction had 7 bases not matched to a gene; V was cut back by 3 bases and J by 0 bases. The CDR3 loop spans 19 amino acids. The CDR3 nucleotides read TGTGCCAGTAGTATTTCCGGACTAGCGGGGGGTAGCTCCTACAATGAGCAGTTCTTC. Translating gives CASSISGLAGGSSYNEQFF.

This clonotype has more than one count but fewer than ten. This chain joins TRBV7-2 and TRBJ2-7; D is unresolved. CDR1 and CDR2 from the germline V gene are SGHTA and FQGNSA. Deletions cut 2 bases from V and 2 bases from J, with 16 bases between. This CDR3 contains 16 residues. The CDR3 here is CASSLKPGPRPYEQYF. CDR3 DNA sequence: TGTGCCAGCAGCTTAAAACCCGGACCCCGGCCCTACGAGCAGTACTTC.

Many counts were recorded for this clonotype. V usage is TRBV2 and J usage is TRBJ1-5; 7 nucleotides line up with TRBD1. V was clipped by 11 bases and J by 4 bases; unmatched bases: 8. Germline V lookup: CDR1 SNHLY, CDR2 FYNNEI. This CDR3 has 13 amino acids. This CDR3 is CAGGTDKNQPQHF. The CDR3, as DNA: TGTGCCGGAGGGACAGACAAAAATCAGCCCCAGCATTTT.

The V gene is TRBV5-6, the J gene TRBJ1-1; 7 bases match TRBD1. J lost 7 bases, V lost 4 bases, and 10 bases had no gene match. This CDR3 has 14 residues. Germline V CDR1 and CDR2: SGHDT, YYEEEE. The CDR3 DNA follows: TGTGCCAGCAGCCCCAGGGGGGGGCAGGGTGAAGCTTTCTTT. This translates into CASSPRGGQGEAFF.

The J gene is TRBJ1-1, the V gene TRBV5-1; no clear D gene. Deletions cut 0 bases from V and 6 bases from J, with 12 bases between. Germline V gene sequence: CDR1 SGHRS, CDR2 YFSETQ. CDR3 length: 14 residues. The CDR3: CASSLGAGRPEAFF. CDR3 bases: TGCGCCAGCAGCTTGGGGGCAGGACGGCCTGAAGCTTTCTTT. The whole variable domain, filled in from reference TRBV5-1 and TRBJ1-1, reads KAGVTQTPRYLIKTRGQQVTLSCSPISGHRSVSWYQQTPGQGLQFLFEYFSETQRNKGNFPGRFSGRQFSNSRSEMNVSTLELGDSALYLCASSLGAGRPEAFFGQGTRLTVV.

This clonotype was counted ten times or more. The junction shows a germline mismatch at one end, possibly a read error. The gene calls are TRBV7-2 and TRBJ2-5; D gene ambiguous. The CDR3 has 15 residues. Germline lookup yields CDR1 SGHTA and CDR2 FQGNSA. CDR3 sequence reads: CASSLGRTVQEAQYF. Written as DNA, the CDR3 is TGTGCCAGCAGCTTAGGGAGAACTGTCCAAGAGGCCCAGTACTTC.

This clonotype was found many times. This chain connects TRBV24-1 to TRBJ2-1; TRBD2 aligns across 9 bases. Trimming at V came to 9 bases and at J to 5 bases, leaving 13 bases not matched to a gene. The CDR3 is 16 amino acids. Germline values: CDR1 KGHDR, CDR2 SFDVKD. Here the CDR3 DNA reads TGTGCCACCGTTGGGCTAGCGGGAACCAACAACAATGAGCAGTTCTTC. The encoded protein is CATVGLAGTNNNEQFF.

The chain employs TRBV19 and TRBJ1-1, with D perhaps TRBD1 (6 bases). The CDR3 has 19 amino acids. The germline CDR1 and CDR2 sequences are LNHDA and SQIVND (reference sequence). Trimming shortened V by 10 bases and J by 0 bases, and 30 bases separated the two germline ends. CDR3 bases: TGTGCCACAAATGCCGGGACAACCCTTCCGAGACCCATGAACACTGAAGCTTTCTTT. This encodes CATNAGTTLPRPMNTEAFF.

This clonotype was recorded at least ten times. The chain links TRBV12-3 or TRBV12-4 to TRBJ1-5; possibly TRBD1 for D (5 bases). The CDR3 contains 13 residues. V gave up 5 bases and J gave up 4 bases, with 9 bases separating them. The DNA of the CDR3 is TGTGCCAGCAGTGGGACGGGAAATCAGCCCCAGCATTTT. Its translation: CASSGTGNQPQHF.

The chain links TRBV4-3 to TRBJ2-7; D is undetermined. Trimming shortened V by 0 bases and J by 2 bases, and 14 bases separated the two germline ends. From germline, CDR1 is LGHNA and CDR2 YSLEER. The CDR3 sequence is 16 residues long. CDR3 in amino acids: CASSQDWAVLPYEQYF. The CDR3 DNA is TGCGCCAGCAGCCAAGATTGGGCAGTCCTGCCCTACGAGCAGTACTTC.

The rearrangement uses TRBV12-3 or TRBV12-4 and TRBJ2-5, with 10 bases fitting TRBD2. With V trimmed by 4 bases and J by 7 bases, 12 bases remained unmatched. The CDR3 totals 16 residues. The chain's CDR3 is CASSSLAGANFATQYF. The CDR3 region has the DNA TGTGCCAGCAGTTCGCTAGCGGGGGCCAACTTCGCGACCCAGTACTTC.